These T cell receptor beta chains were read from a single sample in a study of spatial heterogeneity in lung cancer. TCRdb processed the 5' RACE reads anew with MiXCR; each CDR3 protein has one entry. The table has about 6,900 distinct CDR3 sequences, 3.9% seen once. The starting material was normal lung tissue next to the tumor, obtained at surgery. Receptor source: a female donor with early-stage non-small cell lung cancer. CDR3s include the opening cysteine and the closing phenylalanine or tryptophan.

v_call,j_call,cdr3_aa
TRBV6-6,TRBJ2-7,CASRTEIYEQYF
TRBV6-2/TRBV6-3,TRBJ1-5,CASRTGDFSNQPQHF
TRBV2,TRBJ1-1,CASSDWTGGETFF
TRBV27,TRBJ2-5,CASARRTGKGTQYF
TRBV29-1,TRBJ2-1,CSVEHRGGEQFF
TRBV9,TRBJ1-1,CASSLKAYGNTEAFF
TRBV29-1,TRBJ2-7,CSAILAGVTYEQYF
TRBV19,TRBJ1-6,CASSDREGTPLHF
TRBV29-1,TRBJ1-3,CSAERQDGNTIYF
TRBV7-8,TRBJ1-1,CASSSTGNTEAFF
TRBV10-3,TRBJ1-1,CAIRMGQGADEAFF